The following is a T cell receptor (beta chain) sequence with its context. What it recognizes is unknown. This sample was taken from a study of T cells in localized non-small cell lung cancer. Points from the study as a whole: Compared with tumor, uninvolved adjacent lung displayed greater T cell clonality, ranking highest overall. Paired adjacent lung recovered a median about 60 of the top 100 tumor clones. Heterogeneity stays possible, as sequencing covered only one tumor region.

Germline V gene lookup returns CDR1 MDHEN and CDR2 SYDVKM. J was trimmed by 3 bases and V by 2 bases; bases with no gene match: 3. The CDR3 totals 16 residues. Assay: immunoSEQ multiplex PCR; the TCRdb copy retains only in-frame clones and omits some. The repertoire holds 30,000 or so clones, with around 90% as singletons. Sequenced material: peripheral blood mononuclear cells, taken before any cancer treatment. This receptor was obtained from a woman between 35 and 70 years old with stage III lung adenocarcinoma. This chain joins TRBV28 and TRBJ2-1; 11 positions match TRBD2. This CDR3 reads CASSLGLAGHYNEQFF. Written as DNA, the CDR3 is TGTGCCAGCAGTTTAGGACTAGCGGGCCACTACAATGAGCAGTTCTTC.